The rows below give T cell receptor beta chains drawn from one sample of a study of beta chain features in type 1 diabetes. The table came from immunoSEQ multiplex PCR; TCRdb's copy has only in-frame clones and leaves some out. The sample yields around 250,000 clones, about 30% seen once. Material: central memory CD4+ T cells from blood. These receptors came from a man aged 30-40 years in good health. Each CDR3 is given with its conserved first and last residue. D genes are given only for firm matches. Rows give clone size only sometimes, using once, few, many, or a class for an expanded clone.

>NA|TRBV20-1|NA|TRBJ1-5
TGCAGTGCTGGCGAGCAGCCCCAGCATTTT
CSAGEQPQHF
>few|TRBV25-1|NA|TRBJ2-1
TGTGCCAGCAGTGAATCCTACAATGAGCAGTTCTTC
CASSESYNEQFF
>NA|TRBV7-2|TRBD1|TRBJ1-2
TGTGCCAGCAGCCCGAAAAGCGACAGGGGGAACTATGGCTACACCTTC
CASSPKSDRGNYGYTF
>NA|TRBV6-1|NA|TRBJ1-5
TGTGCCAGCAGATCCAATCAGCCCCAGCATTTT
CASRSNQPQHF
>NA|TRBV18|NA|TRBJ2-2
TGTGCCAGCTGCCGATTGCTACCCCAGAACACCGGGGAGCTGTTTTTT
CASCRLLPQNTGELFF
>few|TRBV25-1|TRBD1|TRBJ2-7
TGTGCCAGCAGTGATCGGGACAGGGCTCACGAGCAGTACTTC
CASSDRDRAHEQYF
>few|TRBV5-5|TRBD2|TRBJ2-5
TGTGCCAGCAGCCTGCTAGCGGAAGAGACCCAGTACTTC
CASSLLAEETQYF
>NA|TRBV5-6|TRBD2|TRBJ2-7
TGTGCCAGCAGCCTCGGGACTAGCGGGAGCTCCTACGAGCAGTACTTC
CASSLGTSGSSYEQYF
>few|TRBV18|TRBD2|TRBJ2-1
TGTGCCAGCTCCCTGACTAGCGGGGGCCGAAATGAGCAGTTCTTC
CASSLTSGGRNEQFF
>NA|TRBV21-1|NA|TRBJ2-3
TGTGCCAGCAGCAAAGAGGATCCGGACAGGGATGCTAGCACAGATACGCAGTATTTT
CASSKEDPDRDASTDTQYF
>NA|TRBV7-2|TRBD2|TRBJ2-7
TGTGCCAGCAGCTCCGCCGGGGGGGGCGCCAGGGAGCAGTACTTC
CASSSAGGGAREQYF
>few|TRBV2|NA|TRBJ2-3
TGTGCCAGCACCGAGGGTGGTGATACGCAGTATTTT
CASTEGGDTQYF